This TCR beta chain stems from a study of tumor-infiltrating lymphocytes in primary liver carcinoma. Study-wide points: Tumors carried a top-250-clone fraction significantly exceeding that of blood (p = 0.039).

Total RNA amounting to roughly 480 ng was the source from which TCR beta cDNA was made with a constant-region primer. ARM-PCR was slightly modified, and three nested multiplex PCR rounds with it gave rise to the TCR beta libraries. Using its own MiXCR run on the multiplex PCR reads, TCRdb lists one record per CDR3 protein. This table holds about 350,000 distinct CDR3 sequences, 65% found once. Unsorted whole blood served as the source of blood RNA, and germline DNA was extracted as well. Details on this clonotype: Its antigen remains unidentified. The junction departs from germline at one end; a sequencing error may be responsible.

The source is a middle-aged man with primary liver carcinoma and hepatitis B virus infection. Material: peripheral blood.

The CDR3 DNA reads as TGTGCCAGCAGCACAGGTACGAGGGGCTACGAGCAGTATTTC. Amino acids: CASSTGTRGYEQYF. This sequence joins TRBV12-3 or TRBV12-4 and TRBJ2-7, with D perhaps being TRBD1 or TRBD2 (5 bases each). There are 14 residues in the CDR3.